The 2 T cell receptor beta chains reported below all come from one sample, sequenced in a study of T cell responses to AZD1222 COVID-19 vaccine. The assay was immunoSEQ multiplex PCR, and TCRdb's table has in-frame clones only and misses some. This sample has about 190,000 clones, with almost 95% found just once. The specimen was peripheral blood, collected on day 0 of AZD1222 vaccination. The receptors originated from an adult in good health.

This chain joins TRBV7-8 and TRBJ1-5, with D perhaps matching TRBD1 (5 bases). The CDR3 totals 14 residues. Trimming cost V 5 bases and J 3 bases, with 11 bases left between them. The V gene's germline CDR1 is SGHVS and CDR2 FQNEAQ. The CDR3 DNA reads TGTGCCAGCAGCATCAGGGACCTCAATCAGCCCCAGCATTTT. This gives the protein CASSIRDLNQPQHF.

CDR3: CASSYPGTVNTEAFF. The CDR3 nucleotides read TGTGCCAGCAGTTATCCCGGGACGGTGAACACTGAAGCTTTCTTT. This chain uses TRBV28 with TRBJ1-1; a possible D gene is TRBD1 (5 bases). Germline lookup yields CDR1 MDHEN and CDR2 SYDVKM. The CDR3 length is 15 residues. Trimming stripped 4 bases from V and 0 bases from J, with 12 bases between. The whole variable domain, remainder taken from reference TRBV28 and TRBJ1-1, is DVKVTQSSRYLVKRTGEKVFLECVQDMDHENMFWYRQDPGLGLRLIYFSYDVKMKEKGDIPEGYSVSREKKERFSLILESASTNQTSMYLCASSYPGTVNTEAFFGQGTRLTVV.